Listed below are T cell receptor beta chains from one sample, sequenced in a study of CD8+ T cells in alopecia areata. Method: immunoSEQ multiplex PCR; TCRdb's copy keeps in-frame clones and lacks some. The table includes around 100,000 clones, about 60% detected once. Material: CD8+ T cells sorted from blood, obtained at week 24, from a patient treated with tofacitinib. The receptors here all came from a human donor with alopecia areata. Both conserved end residues are part of each CDR3. A D gene is named only where the DNA matches it firmly. Some rows mark clone size as missing; the rest say once, few, many or name a class of expanded clone.

v_call,clone_size,d_call,j_call,cdr3_nt,cdr3_aa
TRBV7-8,NA,TRBD1,TRBJ2-7,TGTGCCAGCAGCTTAGGCGACAGGGACTACGAGCAGTACTTC,CASSLGDRDYEQYF
TRBV5-6,few,TRBD1,TRBJ2-7,TGTGCCAGCAGCTTGGAACCAGGGGGATTTCCCTACGAGCAGTACTTC,CASSLEPGGFPYEQYF
TRBV4-1,few,NA,TRBJ1-2,TGCGCCAGCAGCCACGCTGATGGCTACACCTTC,CASSHADGYTF
TRBV6-5,NA,NA,TRBJ1-1,TGTGCCAGCAGTTACCTGGATGGCACTGAAGCTTTCTTT,CASSYLDGTEAFF
TRBV7-9,few,NA,TRBJ2-7,TGTGCCAGCAGCTCCCGGGACTACGAGCAGTACTTC,CASSSRDYEQYF
TRBV27,NA,NA,TRBJ2-5,TGTGCCAGCAGTTTGGACTCGGAGGAGACCCAGTACTTC,CASSLDSEETQYF
TRBV4-1,few,NA,TRBJ1-6,TGCGCCAGCAGCCAAGTGGAGGGCAGGGCGGATTCACCCCTCCACTTT,CASSQVEGRADSPLHF
TRBV2,few,NA,TRBJ2-1,TGTGCCAGCAGTGAATGGGTTAGCAGTCCGTTCTATGAGCAGTTCTTC,CASSEWVSSPFYEQFF
TRBV14,NA,NA,TRBJ2-1,TGTGCCAGCAGCCCCAGGGAATTCTCCTACAATGAGCAGTTCTTC,CASSPREFSYNEQFF
TRBV5-6,NA,TRBD1,TRBJ1-2,TGTGCCAGCAGCTTGTTAGCTGCAGGGGGATCGGAAGGCTACACCTTC,CASSLLAAGGSEGYTF
TRBV9,NA,NA,TRBJ1-2,TGTGCCAGCAGCGTAGAAGGGGGAGGCTACACCTTC,CASSVEGGGYTF
TRBV7-9,NA,NA,TRBJ2-2,TGTGCCAGCAGCGGAGCAGGGAACACCGGGGAGCTGTTTTTT,CASSGAGNTGELFF
TRBV30,NA,TRBD1,TRBJ2-7,TGTGCCTGGAGTGAAGGACAGGGTCCGTACTTC,CAWSEGQGPYF
TRBV6-5,NA,TRBD2,TRBJ2-7,TGTGCCAGCAGTTATTTCGCGGGGGACTCCTACGAGCAGTACTTC,CASSYFAGDSYEQYF
TRBV7-6,NA,NA,TRBJ1-1,TGTGCCAGCAGCTTAGAGGCAGGGATGAACACTGAAGCTTTCTTT,CASSLEAGMNTEAFF
TRBV6-5,NA,NA,TRBJ2-2,TGTGCCAGCAGTTACTCGGGGAACACCGGGGAGCTGTTTTTT,CASSYSGNTGELFF
TRBV9,NA,TRBD2,TRBJ2-1,TGTGCCAGCAGCTTCTCGGGACTAGCGGGGGAAGAAGAGCAGTTCTTC,CASSFSGLAGEEEQFF
TRBV5-6,NA,NA,TRBJ1-5,TGTGCCAGCAGCTCCTTTACGGAGGGCTTCAATCAGCCCCAGCATTTT,CASSSFTEGFNQPQHF
TRBV7-9,NA,NA,TRBJ2-3,TGTGCCAGCGGCCGCCGGGGGCTTGAGCCTAGCACAGATACGCAGTATTTT,CASGRRGLEPSTDTQYF
TRBV29-1,few,NA,TRBJ1-2,TGCAGCGTCCCGACAGATAACTATGGCTACACCTTC,CSVPTDNYGYTF
TRBV27,NA,TRBD1,TRBJ1-1,TGTGCCAGCAGTATACCGGGACAGGGAAACACTGAAGCTTTCTTT,CASSIPGQGNTEAFF
TRBV5-4,NA,NA,TRBJ1-1,TGTGCCAGCAGCTCCGGGGGGATGAACACTGAAGCTTTCTTT,CASSSGGMNTEAFF
TRBV5-6,NA,NA,TRBJ1-2,TGTGCCAGCAGCTTGGACAGGGACGCATCCTATGGCTACACCTTC,CASSLDRDASYGYTF
TRBV25-1,once,NA,TRBJ2-2,TGTGCCAGCAGTGACCCCCACAGAGGGGGTCCTACAACCGGGGAGCTGTTTTTT,CASSDPHRGGPTTGELFF
TRBV30,NA,NA,TRBJ1-1,TGTGCCTGGATACGGGGGACAGAAGCTTTCTTT,CAWIRGTEAFF
TRBV30,NA,NA,TRBJ1-2,TGTGCCTGGAGTGTCTATGGGGATGGCTACACCTTC,CAWSVYGDGYTF
TRBV29-1,NA,NA,TRBJ1-1,TGCAGCGTTGAGGGGGTCTCCCCGGGCACTGAAGCTTTCTTT,CSVEGVSPGTEAFF
TRBV2,NA,NA,TRBJ2-3,TGTGCCAGCAGTCCCTCACTCGGGCCGGCAGATACGCAGTATTTT,CASSPSLGPADTQYF
TRBV25-1,NA,TRBD1,TRBJ1-1,TGTGCCAGCAGCTGGACAGGGGGCCTTGAAGCTTTCTTT,CASSWTGGLEAFF
TRBV14,NA,NA,TRBJ2-3,TGTGCCAGCAGCCAAGACGTTCCTTTCACAGATACGCAGTATTTT,CASSQDVPFTDTQYF
TRBV10-3,NA,TRBD2,TRBJ2-5,TGTGCCATCAGCGACGGACTAGCGGGGCTGCTCAACAAAGAGACCCAGTACTTC,CAISDGLAGLLNKETQYF
TRBV4-3,NA,TRBD1,TRBJ2-7,TGCGCCAGCAGCAGAAGTCCCGGGACAGGGCGTGAGCAGTACTTC,CASSRSPGTGREQYF
TRBV14,once,NA,TRBJ1-2,TGTGCCAGCAGCTCGGGGGCATTCAACTATGGCTACACCTTC,CASSSGAFNYGYTF
TRBV29-1,few,TRBD1,TRBJ2-3,TGCAGCGCTGGGGGACAGGGAAGGATTGATACGCAGTATTTT,CSAGGQGRIDTQYF
TRBV30,NA,NA,TRBJ2-2,TGTGCCTGGAGGATGGCAGGGGACACCGGGGAGCTGTTTTTT,CAWRMAGDTGELFF
TRBV6-5,few,NA,TRBJ1-2,TGTGCCAGCAGTGTAACGGCAGAAGCTAACTATGGCTACACCTTC,CASSVTAEANYGYTF
TRBV4-1,NA,NA,TRBJ2-7,TGCGCCAGCAGCCAAACTACAGGTTACGAGCAGTACTTC,CASSQTTGYEQYF
TRBV11-2,NA,NA,TRBJ2-7,TGTGCCAGCAGCTTCTGGGACGGAAGCTCCTACGAGCAGTACTTC,CASSFWDGSSYEQYF
TRBV18,NA,NA,TRBJ1-1,TGTGCCAGCTCACCCCCACGAGGGGTGAACACTGAAGCTTTCTTT,CASSPPRGVNTEAFF
TRBV5-6,NA,TRBD1,TRBJ1-2,TGTGCCAGCAGACAACGGGACAGGGGATACTATGGCTACACCTTC,CASRQRDRGYYGYTF
TRBV6-5,NA,NA,TRBJ1-4,TGTGCCAGCAGTTACTCGGCCGTTGGTGGGGATGAAAAACTGTTTTTT,CASSYSAVGGDEKLFF
TRBV7-8,few,NA,TRBJ2-3,TGTGCCAGCAGCTTTCGGATAGCGTCAGATACGCAGTATTTT,CASSFRIASDTQYF
TRBV5-1,NA,NA,TRBJ2-7,TGCGCCAGCAGCTTGGGACTTAACTACGAGCAGTACTTC,CASSLGLNYEQYF
TRBV29-1,NA,TRBD1,TRBJ2-7,TGCAGCGCTTGGGACAGAACCTACGAGCAGTACTTC,CSAWDRTYEQYF
TRBV4-1,NA,NA,TRBJ1-1,TGCGCCAGCAGCCAAGTAGGGCGAACTGAAGCTTTCTTT,CASSQVGRTEAFF
TRBV4-1,NA,NA,TRBJ1-2,TGCGCCAGCAGCCAAGATCAAGAAGGGTACTATGGCTACACCTTC,CASSQDQEGYYGYTF
TRBV13,few,NA,TRBJ2-5,TGTGCCAGCAGCCTAGGGAGCCAAGAGACCCAGTACTTC,CASSLGSQETQYF
TRBV11-2,NA,NA,TRBJ2-2,TGTGCCAGCAGCCCCGAATGGCAGGTTACAAACACCGGGGAGCTGTTTTTT,CASSPEWQVTNTGELFF
TRBV11-2,NA,NA,TRBJ1-1,TGTGCCAGCAGCCCCGGTCAAGGGAGTGACACTGAAGCTTTCTTT,CASSPGQGSDTEAFF
TRBV19,once,TRBD1,TRBJ1-2,TGTGCCACTGAGGAGGAGGGGGCGGAAGGCTACACCTTC,CATEEEGAEGYTF
TRBV7-9,NA,NA,TRBJ1-1,TGTGCCAGCAGCTCTCAGGGGACTGAAGCTTTCTTT,CASSSQGTEAFF
TRBV27,NA,NA,TRBJ1-1,TGTGCCAGCAGTACATTGGGCGAATGGCACGCTGAAGCTTTCTTT,CASSTLGEWHAEAFF
TRBV2,few,NA,TRBJ1-1,TGTGCCAGCACCCCCGAGGGGCAGGGGTGGGGTCGAACTGAAGCTTTCTTT,CASTPEGQGWGRTEAFF
TRBV28,NA,NA,TRBJ1-5,TGTGCCAGCAGTTTTACAGGCTCTCAGCCCCAGCATTTT,CASSFTGSQPQHF
TRBV6-5,few,NA,TRBJ2-3,TGTGCCAGCAGTATAAGCCACACCGCAGATACGCAGTATTTT,CASSISHTADTQYF